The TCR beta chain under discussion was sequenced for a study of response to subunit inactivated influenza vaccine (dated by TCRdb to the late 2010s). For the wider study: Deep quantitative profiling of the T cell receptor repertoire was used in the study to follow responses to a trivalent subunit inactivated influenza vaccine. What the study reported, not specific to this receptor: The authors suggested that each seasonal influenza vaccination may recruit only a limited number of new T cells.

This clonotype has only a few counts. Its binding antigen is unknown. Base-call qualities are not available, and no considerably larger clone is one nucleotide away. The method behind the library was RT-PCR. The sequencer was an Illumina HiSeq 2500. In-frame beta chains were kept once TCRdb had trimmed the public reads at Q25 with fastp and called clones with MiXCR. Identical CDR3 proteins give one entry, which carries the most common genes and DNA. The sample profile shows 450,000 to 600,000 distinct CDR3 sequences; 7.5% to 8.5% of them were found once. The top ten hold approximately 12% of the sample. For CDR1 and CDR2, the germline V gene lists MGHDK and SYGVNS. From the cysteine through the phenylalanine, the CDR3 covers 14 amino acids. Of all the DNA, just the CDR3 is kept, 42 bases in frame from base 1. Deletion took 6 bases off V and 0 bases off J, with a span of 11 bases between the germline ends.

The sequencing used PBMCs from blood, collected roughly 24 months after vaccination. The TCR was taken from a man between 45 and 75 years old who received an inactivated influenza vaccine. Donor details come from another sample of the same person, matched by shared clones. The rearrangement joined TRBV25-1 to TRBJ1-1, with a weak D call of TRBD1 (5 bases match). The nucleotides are TGTGCCAGCAGCCCGGGACTTGTGAACACTGAAGCTTTCTTT. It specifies CASSPGLVNTEAFF.